A selection of T cell receptor beta chains follows, all from one sample in a study of blood T cell repertoires in COVID-19. Here immunoSEQ multiplex PCR was the method, and the copy in TCRdb shows in-frame clones only, minus some. The table has under 60,000 clones, about 77% seen once. The sequenced material came from peripheral blood. Every receptor here comes from a human donor with active or convalescent COVID-19. The donor label of this sample is uncertain. Both conserved end residues are trimmed from each CDR3.

v_gene: TRBV9
j_gene: TRBJ2-6
CDR3aa: ASSAKGTNVLT

v_gene: TRBV6-2/TRBV6-3
j_gene: TRBJ1-2
CDR3aa: ASSSDSNYGYT

v_gene: TRBV7-9
j_gene: TRBJ1-2
CDR3aa: ASSADRATGGYT

v_gene: TRBV12-3/TRBV12-4
j_gene: TRBJ2-1
CDR3aa: ASSLAGVSEQF

v_gene: TRBV19
j_gene: TRBJ2-7
CDR3aa: ASSKRLAGGMYEQY

v_gene: TRBV5-1
j_gene: TRBJ2-7
CDR3aa: ASSLAASGTNEQY

v_gene: TRBV2
j_gene: TRBJ1-2
CDR3aa: ASRGGTSGYT

v_gene: TRBV19
j_gene: TRBJ1-1
CDR3aa: ASRGSGQRNTEAF

v_gene: TRBV11-3
j_gene: TRBJ1-5
CDR3aa: ASSLEGPGQPQH

v_gene: TRBV28
j_gene: TRBJ1-6
CDR3aa: ASSSPQDSAGSPLH

v_gene: TRBV6-6
j_gene: TRBJ1-5
CDR3aa: ASSPQDRGSNQPQH

v_gene: TRBV19
j_gene: TRBJ1-5
CDR3aa: ASSKGHQSNQPQH

v_gene: TRBV28
j_gene: TRBJ2-7
CDR3aa: ASRLGQVDYEQY

v_gene: TRBV21-1
j_gene: TRBJ1-5
CDR3aa: ASSKARPGAPSQPQH

v_gene: TRBV6-2/TRBV6-3
j_gene: TRBJ2-1
CDR3aa: ASSSSGRRYNEQF

v_gene: TRBV12-3/TRBV12-4
j_gene: TRBJ1-5
CDR3aa: ASSSSPNQPQH

v_gene: TRBV7-2
j_gene: TRBJ2-1
CDR3aa: ASSLGARTDEQF

v_gene: TRBV20-1
j_gene: TRBJ2-7
CDR3aa: SASPSGRPYEQY

v_gene: TRBV2
j_gene: TRBJ1-2
CDR3aa: ASGGAEQALYGYT

v_gene: TRBV2
j_gene: TRBJ1-3
CDR3aa: ARQAGQGSSGNTIY

v_gene: TRBV18
j_gene: TRBJ2-2
CDR3aa: ASSRGATNTGELF

v_gene: TRBV12-3/TRBV12-4
j_gene: TRBJ2-7
CDR3aa: ASSLLAYEQY

v_gene: TRBV6-2/TRBV6-3
j_gene: TRBJ1-5
CDR3aa: ASSYVGGRTDWGQPQH

v_gene: TRBV4-3
j_gene: TRBJ1-1
CDR3aa: ASSQGLRQAEAF

v_gene: TRBV12-5
j_gene: TRBJ2-7
CDR3aa: ASGLVPLPLAADTYEQY

v_gene: TRBV4-1
j_gene: TRBJ1-1
CDR3aa: ASSLDRGTEAF

v_gene: TRBV3-1/TRBV3-2
j_gene: TRBJ1-1
CDR3aa: ASSPLGDRGQMNTEAF

v_gene: TRBV5-4
j_gene: TRBJ1-1
CDR3aa: ASSREPGGGTEAF

v_gene: TRBV5-6
j_gene: TRBJ2-5
CDR3aa: ASSKALLAGGPGETQY

v_gene: TRBV27
j_gene: TRBJ2-7
CDR3aa: ASTPLGWSSGSSYEQY